These 27 T cell receptor beta chains came from one sample sequenced in a study of blood T cell repertoires in COVID-19. The repertoire was sequenced with immunoSEQ multiplex PCR; TCRdb's copy has only in-frame clones and lacks some. The table includes fewer than 150,000 clones, 70% to 80% detected once. Sequenced input: peripheral blood. The receptor set was obtained from a man over 45 with acute or convalescent COVID-19.

The chain has TRBV6-5 and TRBJ1-1; D remains ambiguous. The CDR3 has 15 residues. Germline V gene lookup returns CDR1 MNHEY and CDR2 SVGAGI. The ends were cut back, 4 bases at V and 2 bases at J, with 14 bases in the middle. The CDR3 DNA reads as TGTGCCAGCAGTTCAAGTTGGAGGGCAAACACTGAAGCTTTCTTT. Translation: CASSSSWRANTEAFF.

This clone was seen a few times. The chain recombines TRBV7-9 with TRBJ2-7; TRBD2 matches 8 bases. The V segment lost 3 bases and the J segment 6 bases; nucleotides outside the gene matches: 10. There are 15 residues in the CDR3. CDR1 SEHNR and CDR2 FQNEAQ come from the germline V gene (reference sequence). The chain's CDR3 is CASSFGTRNLGEQYF. DNA for the CDR3: TGTGCCAGCAGCTTCGGGACTAGAAACCTAGGCGAGCAGTACTTC.

The V call is TRBV6-5, the J call TRBJ2-7; tentative D call: TRBD1 (5 bases). CDR1 is MNHEY, CDR2 SVGAGI, per germline. V gave up 2 bases and J gave up 3 bases, with 8 bases separating them. CDR3 length equals 13 residues. The CDR3 DNA reads TGTGCCAGCAGTTACGACAGCTTCTACGAGCAGTACTTC. Translation gives CASSYDSFYEQYF.

The chain is built from TRBV12-3 or TRBV12-4 and TRBJ2-7, with D possibly matching TRBD1 (5 bases). This CDR3 is built from 12 residues. V was trimmed by 5 bases and J by 0 bases, leaving 5 bases between them. The CDR3 bases are TGTGCCAGCAGTGACAGCTCCTACGAGCAGTACTTC. Protein sequence: CASSDSSYEQYF.

The J gene is TRBJ1-1, the V gene TRBV6-5; tentative D call: TRBD1 (5 bases). CDR3 size: 15 residues. Trimming removed 7 bases at V and 1 base at J, with 16 bases between. Germline V gene lookup returns CDR1 MNHEY and CDR2 SVGAGI. The CDR3 is CASTKGAGTNTEAFF. The DNA of the CDR3 is TGTGCCAGCACTAAAGGGGCAGGAACGAACACTGAAGCTTTCTTT.

The chain couples TRBV9 to TRBJ2-3, with TRBD2 identical over 7 bases. From germline, CDR1 is SGDLS and CDR2 YYNGEE. There are 16 residues in the CDR3. V was pared by 0 bases and J by 6 bases, with 10 bases of the junction left unmatched. The chain's CDR3 is CASSVAGGRTSDTQYF. The CDR3 region has the DNA TGTGCCAGCAGCGTAGCGGGCGGGAGAACGTCGGATACGCAGTATTTT.

This clone was detected only a few times. This sample also contains other DNA sequences that code for the same CDR3. The J gene is TRBJ1-5, the V gene TRBV7-8; tentatively, D is TRBD1 (6 bases). Trimming left V 4 bases short and J 3 bases short, with 10 bases between. There are 14 residues in the CDR3. The germline gives CDR1 SGHVS, CDR2 FQNEAQ. CDR3 sequence: CASSSRDNNQPQHF. Written as DNA, the CDR3 is TGTGCCAGCAGCTCCCGGGACAACAATCAGCCCCAGCATTTT.

The chain uses TRBV19 and TRBJ2-2; 14 nucleotides align to TRBD2. Trimming at V came to 6 bases and at J to 5 bases, leaving 2 bases not matched to a gene. Germline V gene lookup returns CDR1 LNHDA and CDR2 SQIVND (reference sequence). This CDR3 contains 15 residues. The DNA for the CDR3 is TGTGCCAGTAGGGGACTAGCGGGAGAGACCGGGGAGCTGTTTTTT. Translated: CASRGLAGETGELFF. Combining the CDR3 with reference TRBV19 and TRBJ2-2 gives the whole variable domain DGGITQSPKYLFRKEGQNVTLSCEQNLNHDAMYWYRQDPGQGLRLIYYSQIVNDFQKGDIAEGYSVSREKKESFPLTVTSAQKNPTAFYLCASRGLAGETGELFFGEGSRLTVL.

The CDR3 loop reads CASSLVGLGNTIYF. CDR3 sequence (DNA): TGTGCCAGCAGCTTGGTCGGGTTAGGAAACACCATATATTTT. The chain carries TRBV5-5 and TRBJ1-3; D gene uncertain. Per germline, CDR1 SGHKS and CDR2 YYEKEE (reference sequence). V lost 0 bases, J lost 4 bases, and 8 bases lay in between. The CDR3 length is 14 residues.

The chain recombines TRBV27 with TRBJ2-3, with 12 bases aligning to TRBD2. Germline V gene data show CDR1 as MNHEY and CDR2 as SMNVEV (reference sequence). This CDR3 is built from 16 residues. V shed 2 bases and J 4 bases; nucleotides not matched to a gene: 4. CDR3 DNA sequence: TGTGCCAGCAGTTTAACTAGCGGGGGGTCCTCAGATACGCAGTATTTT. This sequence encodes CASSLTSGGSSDTQYF.

The gene calls are TRBV28 and TRBJ1-2; 8 bases map to TRBD1. V trimming: 5 bases; J trimming: 8 bases; junction bases outside the gene matches: 10. The CDR3 extends over 14 amino acids. CDR1 and CDR2 (germline): MDHEN, SYDVKM. CDR3 region: CASSPGQGEGGYTF. Written as DNA, the CDR3 is TGTGCCAGCAGTCCCGGACAGGGAGAAGGAGGCTACACCTTC.

This chain joins TRBV15 and TRBJ2-1; D perhaps matches TRBD1 (5 bases). Germline CDR1 LNHNV, CDR2 YYDKDF (reference sequence). The CDR3 loop spans 14 amino acids. V was shortened by 3 bases and J by 4 bases, with 10 bases between the two germline ends. As DNA, the CDR3 is TGTGCCACCAGCAGTGGTACAGGATACAATGAGCAGTTCTTC. Its protein is CATSSGTGYNEQFF.

This clone was seen only a few times. The chain links TRBV10-3 to TRBJ1-4, with 10 bases identical to TRBD1. J was trimmed by 6 bases and V by 3 bases; bases with no gene match: 4. This CDR3 is 15 amino acids long. Germline CDR1 reads ENHRY; CDR2 reads SYGVKD. The CDR3 nucleotides read TGTGCCATCAGTGATGACAGGGGGCGCGATGAAAAACTGTTTTTT. Translating it yields CAISDDRGRDEKLFF.

V gene TRBV5-1 combines with J gene TRBJ2-3; TRBD2 matches at 16 bases. The trim removed 4 bases at V and 4 bases at J, leaving 0 bases unmatched. CDR1 is SGHRS and CDR2 is YFSETQ in the germline V gene. This CDR3 is built from 15 residues. This CDR3 is CASSGTSGGADTQYF. The CDR3 DNA is TGCGCCAGCAGCGGGACTAGCGGGGGGGCAGATACGCAGTATTTT.

The chain combines TRBV15 with TRBJ1-6; D might be TRBD1 (6 bases). The germline V and J ends were trimmed by 6 bases and 0 bases, with 21 bases remaining between them. Germline CDR1 LNHNV, CDR2 YYDKDF (reference sequence). The CDR3 covers 19 residues. The CDR3 region has the DNA TGTGCCACCAGTGGGGGCCGGGACGGGACCAGCTCCTATAATTCACCCCTCCACTTT. Protein: CATSGGRDGTSSYNSPLHF.

V is TRBV29-1 and J is TRBJ2-3; possible D gene TRBD1, 6 bases. The CDR3 extends over 13 amino acids. Germline values: CDR1 SQVTM, CDR2 ANQGSEA. V lost 7 bases and J 2 bases, leaving 13 bases between the germline ends. The CDR3 protein is CSGRGRFTDTQYF. CDR3 DNA sequence: TGCAGCGGCAGGGGACGGTTCACAGATACGCAGTATTTT.

V usage is TRBV7-8 and J usage is TRBJ1-6; D gene unclear. V was clipped by 3 bases and J by 10 bases, with 10 bases between them. The CDR3 covers 13 residues. Per the germline V gene, CDR1 is SGHVS and CDR2 is FQNEAQ. DNA for the CDR3: TGTGCCAGCAGCTTTGAATCGCAGTCACCCCTCCACTTT. As protein: CASSFESQSPLHF.

This chain connects TRBV5-1 to TRBJ2-4; the D is unclear. CDR3 length equals 15 residues. V was cut by 3 bases and J by 0 bases, with 10 bases left in between. Germline V gives CDR1 SGHRS, CDR2 YFSETQ. CDR3: CASSYGDLAKNIQYF. CDR3 coding DNA: TGCGCCAGCAGCTATGGAGATCTAGCCAAAAACATTCAGTACTTC.

The CDR3 DNA reads TGTGCCTGGAGTGTACAAGGGGAACAGGGGGACCAGCCCCAGCATTTT. It specifies CAWSVQGEQGDQPQHF. The chain carries TRBV30 and TRBJ1-5; 8 bases fit TRBD1. The CDR3 loop spans 16 amino acids. The junction had 11 bases not matched to a gene; V was cut back by 0 bases and J by 7 bases. Germline CDR1 and CDR2: GTSNPN and SVGIG (reference sequence).

The chain uses TRBV4-2 and TRBJ2-1, with D maybe TRBD1 (6 bases). The CDR3 totals 16 residues. Trimming removed 0 bases from V and 7 bases from J, with 16 bases in between. Germline CDR1 is LGHNA and CDR2 is YNFKEQ. The chain's CDR3 is CASSQDPTSRGNEQFF. DNA for the CDR3: TGTGCCAGCAGCCAAGATCCCACTTCTAGGGGGAATGAGCAGTTCTTC.

This chain connects TRBV6-5 to TRBJ2-2, with 9 nucleotides matching TRBD2. The CDR3 runs to 14 residues. Losses at the gene ends were 8 bases for V and 2 bases for J; bases not matched to a gene: 3. CDR1 is MNHEY, CDR2 SVGAGI, per germline. The CDR3 protein is CASGLAGNTGELFF. In DNA form, the CDR3 reads TGTGCCAGCGGCCTAGCGGGAAACACCGGGGAGCTGTTTTTT.

The gene calls are TRBV6-1 and TRBJ1-6, with D possibly matching TRBD1 (6 bases). The CDR3 is 17 amino acids. V was clipped by 2 bases and J by 0 bases, with 11 bases between them. Germline lookup yields CDR1 MNHNS and CDR2 SASEGT. CDR3 loop: CASSERQASSYNSPLHF. In nucleotides, the CDR3 is TGTGCCAGCAGTGAAAGACAGGCGAGCTCCTATAATTCACCCCTCCACTTT.

CDR3 in DNA: TGTGCCAGTAGTATAGGAACCGGGACAGGGAGCTCCTATAATTCACCCCTCCACTTT. This codes for CASSIGTGTGSSYNSPLHF. This chain uses TRBV19 with TRBJ1-6; 9 nucleotides match TRBD1. From germline, CDR1 is LNHDA and CDR2 SQIVND (reference sequence). CDR3 length: 19 amino acids. The V gene end was trimmed by 1 base and the J gene end by 0 bases; junction bases not matched to a gene: 7. The variable domain in full, completed from reference TRBV19 and TRBJ1-6, reads DGGITQSPKYLFRKEGQNVTLSCEQNLNHDAMYWYRQDPGQGLRLIYYSQIVNDFQKGDIAEGYSVSREKKESFPLTVTSAQKNPTAFYLCASSIGTGTGSSYNSPLHFGNGTRLTVT.

The chain couples TRBV2 to TRBJ2-3, with 11 nucleotides matching TRBD2. V shed 1 base and J 1 base; nucleotides not matched to a gene: 1. The CDR3 length is 16 residues. Germline CDR1 is SNHLY and CDR2 is FYNNEI. The CDR3 nucleotides are TGTGCCAGCAGTGAAGAACTAGCGGGGGGCACAGATACGCAGTATTTT. The encoded protein is CASSEELAGGTDTQYF. The full variable domain, in which reference TRBV2 and TRBJ2-3 provide the parts outside the CDR3, is EPEVTQTPSHQVTQMGQEVILRCVPISNHLYFYWYRQILGQKVEFLVSFYNNEISEKSEIFDDQFSVERPDGSNFTLKIRSTKLEDSAMYFCASSEELAGGTDTQYFGPGTRLTVL.

This chain connects TRBV6-4 to TRBJ1-1, with D possibly being TRBD1 (6 bases). Germline CDR1 is MRHNA and CDR2 is SNTAGT. Trimming removed 6 bases at V and 5 bases at J, with 22 bases between. This CDR3 region has 16 residues. CDR3 DNA: TGTGCCAGCAGAATAGTGGGGGGCGCAGCGGGAACTGAAGCTTTCTTT. Translating it yields CASRIVGGAAGTEAFF.

This clone was counted once. The V and J genes are TRBV5-1 and TRBJ1-4; 8 nucleotides agree with TRBD1. The ends lost 4 bases at V and 8 bases at J; junction bases unmatched: 10. Looked up from germline, CDR1 is SGHRS and CDR2 is YFSETQ. The CDR3 has 15 amino acids. CDR3 DNA: TGCGCCAGCAGCACGGGGCAGGGGGCGGACGAAAAACTGTTTTTT. This translates into CASSTGQGADEKLFF.

This clone was seen only a few times. The chain links TRBV12-3 or TRBV12-4 to TRBJ1-1; D gene ambiguous. The length of the CDR3 is 13 residues. V was trimmed by 6 bases and J by 2 bases, leaving 10 bases between them. The CDR3 region has the DNA TGTGCCAGCAGGCGGGAGCTCAACACTGAAGCTTTCTTT. Translated: CASRRELNTEAFF.